This T cell receptor beta chain derives from a study of identical twins. The CDR3 runs to 16 residues. CDR1 SGHDN and CDR2 FVKESK come from the germline V gene. Between the trimmed V and J ends, which lost 0 bases and 10 bases, there was a span of 18 bases. A template switching step contributed a universal primer site, while unique molecular identifiers were present in the cDNA. Each CDR3 protein is one row after TCRdb ran MiXCR on the 5' RACE reads. The data hold roughly 720,000 distinct CDR3 sequences, with about 20% observed a single time. The same data also contributed to another study, on T cells expressing NK-cell markers.

This chain connects TRBV14 to TRBJ2-2; unclear D gene. Sample: PBMCs. This clonotype was sampled from a young woman in good health. The CDR3 nucleotides are TGTGCCAGCAGCCAAGAAAGGGCGCATCTGACGATGGAGCTGTTTTTT. Amino acid sequence: CASSQERAHLTMELFF.